The clone carrying this T cell receptor beta chain was detected only a few times. This entry comes from a study of blood T cell repertoires in COVID-19. Overall study context: The United States, Italy and Spain were the sources of the acute and convalescent COVID-19 samples. Nucleic acid was either cDNA or gDNA, and it came from T cells, B-cell-depleted T cells, or PBMCs.

Study processing details: Researchers report that nucleated cell counts were estimated from reference gene primer amplification. TCRdb's copy holds only in-frame clones and misses some; the assay was immunoSEQ multiplex PCR. V and J calls and clone size are given by that table; D and trimming were obtained from the DNA. The repertoire holds tens of thousands of clones, more than 90% seen once, with under 3% in the top ten. Sequencing used peripheral blood. This TCR was recovered from a man between 60 and 75 years old with acute or convalescent COVID-19.

The CDR3 DNA reads TGTGCCAGCAGCGGGACAGGGGGAAATAATCAGCCCCAGCATTTT. This codes for CASSGTGGNNQPQHF. This chain connects TRBV27 to TRBJ1-5, with 11 bases aligning to TRBD1. The ends lost 6 bases at V and 4 bases at J; junction bases unmatched: 5. The CDR3 is made up of 15 amino acids. Per germline, CDR1 MNHEY and CDR2 SMNVEV (reference sequence).